A single sample is the source of the 17 T cell receptor beta chains below, sequenced in a study of T cells after yellow fever vaccination. TCRdb called the 5' RACE reads again in MiXCR, with one record for every CDR3 protein. The sample shows 600,000 to 750,000 distinct CDR3 sequences, roughly an eighth of them seen only once. The source was PBMCs, collected on the day of the yellow fever booster vaccination. The source is a man younger than 40 who received the YFV17D yellow fever vaccine.

The table lists this clonotype with a few counts. This chain connects TRBV25-1 to TRBJ2-2; 9 positions agree with TRBD2. There are 15 residues in the CDR3. Germline assignment: CDR1 MGHDK and CDR2 SYGVNS. Trimming removed 3 bases from V and 7 bases from J; junction bases left unmatched: 6. The CDR3 DNA reads as TGTGCCAGCAGTGATCCGACTAGCGGTAGCGGGGAGCTGTTTTTT. This translates into CASSDPTSGSGELFF.

V is TRBV5-1 and J is TRBJ2-1; 7 nucleotides line up with TRBD2. Trimming cost V 1 base and J 7 bases; bases outside gene matches: 11. Germline loops: CDR1 SGHRS, CDR2 YFSETQ. This CDR3 has 16 residues. CDR3 residues: CASSLSAAGEGNEQFF. CDR3 DNA: TGCGCCAGCAGCTTGAGCGCGGCGGGAGAGGGGAATGAGCAGTTCTTC.

This clonotype has more than one count but fewer than ten. The CDR3 reads CASRRQGGDNEQFF. The CDR3 nucleotides read TGCGCCAGCAGACGACAGGGGGGAGACAATGAGCAGTTCTTC. The genes are TRBV5-1 and TRBJ2-1, with TRBD1 identical over 9 bases. This CDR3 spans 14 amino acids. J was trimmed by 5 bases and V by 5 bases; bases with no gene match: 5. From germline, CDR1 is SGHRS and CDR2 YFSETQ.

In its sample, this clonotype was seen a few times. The chain has TRBV5-1 and TRBJ2-3, with a tentative D call TRBD2 (6 bases). V gave up 4 bases and J gave up 0 bases, with 12 bases separating them. This CDR3 comprises 15 residues. Germline lookup yields CDR1 SGHRS and CDR2 YFSETQ. This CDR3 reads CASSPSGPSTDTQYF. Written as DNA, the CDR3 is TGCGCCAGCAGCCCGAGCGGGCCTAGCACAGATACGCAGTATTTT.

The V gene is TRBV29-1, the J gene TRBJ2-5, with 7 bases that match TRBD1. The CDR3 is 13 amino acids. Per germline, CDR1 SQVTM and CDR2 ANQGSEA. V lost 8 bases, J lost 3 bases, and 9 bases stayed unmatched. The CDR3 coding sequence is TGCAGCTCTGCAAAAGGGGGCGAAGAGACCCAGTACTTC. This codes for CSSAKGGEETQYF.

This clonotype appeared a few times. The rearrangement links TRBV6-5 to TRBJ1-2; D gene unclear. Germline V gene data show CDR1 as MNHEY and CDR2 as SVGAGI. The V end was cut by 4 bases, the J end by 6 bases, with 12 bases between. This CDR3 has 13 amino acids. DNA for the CDR3: TGTGCCAGCAGTTCCCCCCGGCTGCATGGCTACACCTTC. Residues: CASSSPRLHGYTF.

This clonotype turned up a few times. The V and J genes are TRBV12-3 or TRBV12-4 and TRBJ2-7, with 10 bases lining up with TRBD1. With 6 bases clipped from V and 5 bases from J, the junction kept 10 bases outside the gene matches. The CDR3 contains 15 residues. CDR3 nucleotide sequence: TGTGCCAGCAGCCTCACCGGGACAGGGGTACACGAGCAGTACTTC. Amino acids: CASSLTGTGVHEQYF.

This clonotype was seen a handful of times. The genes are TRBV20-1 and TRBJ2-1; D is unresolved. Trimming shortened V by 5 bases and J by 1 base, and 12 bases separated the two germline ends. The CDR3 extends over 14 amino acids. Germline-derived CDR1 and CDR2 are DFQATT and SNEGSKA (reference sequence). The CDR3 DNA sequence: TGCAGTGCTCTGAAAATGGGGTCCTACAATGAGCAGTTCTTC. This encodes CSALKMGSYNEQFF.

This chain connects TRBV29-1 to TRBJ1-1; possibly TRBD1 for D (5 bases). CDR1 SQVTM and CDR2 ANQGSEA come from the germline V gene. V dropped 1 base and J dropped 2 bases, with 11 bases sitting between them. The CDR3 loop spans 14 amino acids. CDR3 residues: CSVEGGWGNTEAFF. Written as DNA, the CDR3 is TGCAGCGTTGAAGGGGGGTGGGGTAACACTGAAGCTTTCTTT.

This clonotype was observed many times. V is TRBV7-9 and J is TRBJ2-3, with a possible D match to TRBD1 (6 bases). Germline CDR1 SEHNR, CDR2 FQNEAQ (reference sequence). V lost 5 bases and J 6 bases, leaving 15 bases between the germline ends. The CDR3 consists of 14 residues. The CDR3 DNA reads TGTGCCAGCAGCCCCCGACAGGTATCGGATACGCAGTATTTT. Translated, it gives CASSPRQVSDTQYF.

In its sample, this clonotype was seen a few times. The rearrangement uses TRBV2 and TRBJ1-1; 9 bases are a match to TRBD1. Germline V gives CDR1 SNHLY, CDR2 FYNNEI. The CDR3 extends over 15 amino acids. The V gene end was trimmed by 3 bases and the J gene end by 7 bases; junction bases not matched to a gene: 9. In DNA, the CDR3 is TGTGCCAGCAGTGAGGGGGGACAGGGTTCCTTTGAAGCTTTCTTT. It is translated as CASSEGGQGSFEAFF. Based on the CDR3 plus reference TRBV2 and TRBJ1-1, the full variable domain is EPEVTQTPSHQVTQMGQEVILRCVPISNHLYFYWYRQILGQKVEFLVSFYNNEISEKSEIFDDQFSVERPDGSNFTLKIRSTKLEDSAMYFCASSEGGQGSFEAFFGQGTRLTVV.

This clonotype has a handful of counts. CDR3 nucleotides: TGTGCCAGCAGTTACTCCCGTTTAGCGGGAGAGAGCGGGGAGCTGTTTTTT. Its translation: CASSYSRLAGESGELFF. This chain joins TRBV6-5 and TRBJ2-2, with TRBD2 identical over 9 bases. CDR3 length: 17 amino acids. CDR1 and CDR2 (germline): MNHEY, SVGAGI. Trimming took 0 bases from V and 7 from J; bases not matched to a gene: 9.

This clonotype occurred a few times. This CDR3 reads CSVGGNSNQPQHF. In DNA form, the CDR3 reads TGCAGCGTTGGCGGGAATAGCAATCAGCCCCAGCATTTT. V gene TRBV29-1 combines with J gene TRBJ1-5; D gene unclear. The ends were cut back, 4 bases at V and 0 bases at J, with 7 bases in the middle. Germline loops: CDR1 SQVTM, CDR2 ANQGSEA. This CDR3 has 13 residues.

The chain links TRBV30 to TRBJ2-1; D not certain. Between the trimmed V and J ends, which lost 1 base and 9 bases, there was a span of 10 bases. This CDR3 contains 12 residues. CDR1 is GTSNPN, CDR2 SVGIG, per germline (reference sequence). DNA of the CDR3: TGTGCCTGGAGTGGGGTTTCCATTGAGCAGTTCTTC. Translation: CAWSGVSIEQFF.

This clonotype was observed a handful of times. The V gene is TRBV12-3 or TRBV12-4, the J gene TRBJ2-3; D not resolved. Trimming shortened V by 0 bases and J by 2 bases, and 9 bases separated the two germline ends. This CDR3 has 15 residues. The CDR3 region is CASSLADPSTDTQYF. The CDR3 nucleotides are TGTGCCAGCAGTTTAGCGGATCCCTCCACAGATACGCAGTATTTT.

This clonotype has only a few counts. The chain couples TRBV12-3 or TRBV12-4 to TRBJ2-2, with TRBD1 matching over 7 bases. Trimming at V came to 6 bases and at J to 3 bases, leaving 7 bases not matched to a gene. This CDR3 spans 15 amino acids. The CDR3 protein is CASRPGQTYTGELFF. The CDR3 bases are TGTGCCAGCAGGCCGGGACAGACTTACACCGGGGAGCTGTTTTTT.

This clonotype was seen a handful of times. The chain employs TRBV7-9 and TRBJ1-5; TRBD1 aligns across 10 bases. J was trimmed by 5 bases and V by 5 bases; bases with no gene match: 6. This CDR3 contains 15 residues. Germline CDR1 SEHNR, CDR2 FQNEAQ (reference sequence). The CDR3 loop is CASSQGTGAHQPQHF. CDR3 nucleotide sequence: TGTGCCAGCAGCCAAGGGACAGGGGCACATCAGCCCCAGCATTTT.